Each of the 26 T cell receptor beta chains below was sequenced from the same sample in a study of tumor-infiltrating lymphocytes in primary liver carcinoma. Co-extraction yielded RNA and DNA from around 20-30 mg of unsorted bulk tissue. Priming with a constant-region primer yielded TCR beta cDNA from 450 to 600 ng total RNA. Slightly modified ARM-PCR, run as three nested multiplex PCR rounds, produced the TCR beta libraries. With TRBV1-TRBV30 forward primers and a C-beta reverse primer, the first two PCR rounds were run for approximately 10 cycles each. TCRdb ran MiXCR on the multiplex PCR reads and lists one entry per CDR3 protein. The sample lists 35,000 to 40,000 distinct CDR3 sequences, more than 70% seen once, with 35% to 45% in the top ten. The specimen was tumor-adjacent normal liver tissue. The receptors derive from a middle-aged man with primary liver carcinoma and hepatitis B virus infection.

The rearrangement joins TRBV5-5 to TRBJ1-1; D call uncertain. CDR1 and CDR2 from the germline V gene are SGHKS and YYEKEE (reference sequence). The germline V and J ends were trimmed by 4 bases and 3 bases, with 16 bases remaining between them. The CDR3 extends over 15 amino acids. The CDR3 nucleotides read TGTGCCAGCAGCCATGAGGGTGGGCTATACACTGAAGCTTTCTTT. Encoded protein: CASSHEGGLYTEAFF.

The J gene is TRBJ1-5, the V gene TRBV20-1; 12 bases line up with TRBD1. V shed 2 bases and J 7 bases; nucleotides not matched to a gene: 12. The germline CDR1 and CDR2 sequences are DFQATT and SNEGSKA (reference sequence). This CDR3 is 17 amino acids long. CDR3 nucleotide sequence: TGCAGTGCTAGATGGGACAGGGGGCGCGGGCCCTCGCAGCCCCAGCATTTT. Its translation: CSARWDRGRGPSQPQHF.

Note on this clonotype: The junction does not match germline at one end; this may be a read error. The rearrangement uses TRBV12-3 or TRBV12-4 and TRBJ2-7; 11 nucleotides line up with TRBD1. This CDR3 has 15 residues. Here the CDR3 reads CANSPRTGGLDGQYF. The CDR3 nucleotides read TGTGCCAACAGTCCTAGGACAGGGGGCCTGGACGGGCAGTACTTC.

Comments on this clonotype: The CDR3 does not close with the conserved phenylalanine or tryptophan, likely indicating a read error. The DNA is omitted, as the CDR3 cannot be located on it reliably, and the CDR3 follows TCRdb's listing. This chain connects TRBV6-1 to TRBJ2-3; no DNA check was done on the table's D call, TRBD2. The V gene's germline CDR1 is MNHNS and CDR2 SASEGT. The CDR3 region is 12 residues in length, termini included. CDR3 residues: CASKSSTDTQYS.

This clonotype was picked up a small number of times. V is TRBV20-1 and J is TRBJ2-7; D is uncertain. Germline CDR1 reads DFQATT; CDR2 reads SNEGSKA (reference sequence). Between the trimmed V and J ends, which lost 1 base and 7 bases, there was a span of 14 bases. The CDR3 is made up of 13 amino acids. CDR3: CSARVPSTQEQYF. The CDR3 bases are TGCAGTGCTAGAGTCCCTTCCACGCAAGAGCAGTACTTC.

Of note for this clonotype: The junction departs from germline at one end; a sequencing error may be responsible. V is TRBV6-2 or TRBV6-3 and J is TRBJ2-1, with TRBD2 matching over 7 bases. There are 16 residues in the CDR3. Germline CDR1 and CDR2: MNHEY and SVGEGT. CDR3 amino acids: CASTYSPSGRADEQFF. CDR3 coding DNA: TGTGCCAGCACTTACTCGCCCAGTGGGAGGGCCGATGAGCAGTTCTTC.

This chain connects TRBV29-1 to TRBJ2-1; D is perhaps TRBD2 (6 bases). The CDR3 is 14 amino acids. V was cut by 7 bases and J by 10 bases, with 23 bases left in between. Germline assignment: CDR1 SQVTM and CDR2 ANQGSEA. The CDR3 bases are TGCAGCGCTCCGGATAGCGGCCGGGTAGGAGAGCAGTTCTTC. Translation: CSAPDSGRVGEQFF.

The DNA for the CDR3 is TGTGCCAGTATTTACGGGCGGGAGGGGAACGAGCAGTACTTC. Residues: CASIYGREGNEQYF. The rearrangement uses TRBV6-5 and TRBJ2-7, with TRBD2 identical over 9 bases. The trim removed 9 bases at V and 5 bases at J, leaving 11 bases unmatched. The CDR3 is 14 residues long. Per the germline V gene, CDR1 is MNHEY and CDR2 is SVGAGI.

This clonotype came up a few times. Being one base from a much bigger clone, this may be a read error. V and J are TRBV23-1 and TRBJ1-1; D is perhaps TRBD1 (6 bases). TRBV23-1 falls under the ORF class, with uncertain function. The CDR3 runs to 16 residues. CDR3 bases: TGCGCCAACAGTCGAGGACTCCAGGGGTTGGTTTGGGGAGCTTTCTTT. Its translation: CANSRGLQGLVWGAFF.

Notes on this clonotype: Without the conserved terminal phenylalanine or tryptophan, this CDR3 likely stems from a read error. V and J are TRBV6-2 or TRBV6-3 and TRBJ2-7; unclear D gene. This CDR3 contains 13 residues. The ends were cut back, 10 bases at V and 3 bases at J, with 16 bases in the middle. Germline V gene lookup returns CDR1 MNHEY and CDR2 SVGEGT. This chain's CDR3 is CANSSGRDYEQYL. In DNA form, the CDR3 reads TGTGCCAACAGCTCAGGAAGGGACTACGAGCAGTACTTA.

The J gene is TRBJ1-1, the V gene TRBV6-5; D perhaps matches TRBD1 (6 bases). The CDR3 is 13 amino acids. CDR1 and CDR2 (germline): MNHEY, SVGAGI. CDR3 in DNA: TGTGGCAACAGGGCGGCAGGACCGGGCGAAGCTTTCTTT. Protein: CGNRAAGPGEAFF.

Note on this clonotype: The junction and the germline gene differ at one end; a read error may be behind it. This sequence joins TRBV7-9 and TRBJ2-1, with a possible D match to TRBD1 (5 bases). This CDR3 is built from 15 residues. CDR1 and CDR2 (germline): SEHNR, FQNEAQ (reference sequence). Here the CDR3 DNA reads TGTGTCAGCAGTGACAGTTTATTAGAAAACAATGAGCAGTTCTTC. Translation gives CVSSDSLLENNEQFF.

In the case of this clonotype: A junction end diverges from the germline sequence, so it may reflect a read error. The chain carries TRBV7-9 and TRBJ2-1; 9 positions match TRBD2. This CDR3 has 17 residues. Germline assignment: CDR1 SEHNR and CDR2 FQNEAQ (reference sequence). CDR3 DNA: TGTGCCGGCAGCCCTCTTTTAGGAGCGGGAGGATACAATGAGCAGATCTTC. Protein product: CAGSPLLGAGGYNEQIF.

The V and J genes are TRBV29-1 and TRBJ1-5; D uncertain. The germline CDR1 and CDR2 sequences are SQVTM and ANQGSEA. The CDR3 runs 13 residues. In nucleotides, the CDR3 is TGCAACGCCCAGTCCCGGCCGAATCAGCCCCAGCATTTT. This encodes CNAQSRPNQPQHF.

A word on this clonotype: The junction and the germline gene differ at one end; a read error may be behind it. The rearrangement uses TRBV10-2 and TRBJ2-3, with 8 nucleotides matching TRBD2. The CDR3 spans 15 residues. Germline CDR1 and CDR2: WSHSY and SAAADI. In DNA form, the CDR3 reads TGCGCCGGCAGTGAGTCAAAAGCGGGAGTGGATATGCAGTATTTT. It specifies CAGSESKAGVDMQYF.

Remarks on this clonotype: An end of the junction does not agree with germline; a read error may underlie this. The chain employs TRBV5-1 and TRBJ1-4, with 7 bases aligning to TRBD1. Germline assignment: CDR1 SGHRS and CDR2 YFSETQ. This CDR3 spans 13 amino acids. The CDR3 DNA reads TGCGCCAGCCGGGAAGGGGGCAGGGAAATACTGTTTTTT. As protein: CASREGGREILFF.

The sample holds many counts of this clonotype. The rearrangement joins TRBV5-1 to TRBJ2-3; D is ambiguous. Germline V gene sequence: CDR1 SGHRS, CDR2 YFSETQ. V was shortened by 0 bases and J by 1 base, with 12 bases between the two germline ends. The CDR3 has 16 amino acids. CDR3 nucleotides: TGCGCCAGCAGCTTGGACGCAGCTCGGGGCACAGATACGCAGTATTTT. It yields the protein CASSLDAARGTDTQYF.

As for this clonotype: This CDR3 is missing its conserved last phenylalanine or tryptophan, likely due to a read error. The chain uses TRBV11-2 and TRBJ1-4; possibly TRBD1 for D (6 bases). The CDR3 runs to 14 residues. Germline CDR1 and CDR2: SGHAT and FQNNGV. V was shortened by 0 bases and J by 13 bases, with 15 bases between the two germline ends. CDR3 sequence reads: CASSLDFGGLGLFY. In DNA, the CDR3 is TGTGCCAGCAGCTTAGATTTTGGGGGGCTCGGACTGTTTTAT.

The V call is TRBV30, the J call TRBJ1-1; weak D call: TRBD1 (5 bases). Trimming took off 6 bases at V and 7 bases at J, with 18 bases between the two ends. This CDR3 contains 13 residues. The germline V gene encodes CDR1 GTSNPN and CDR2 SVGIG (reference sequence). This chain's CDR3 is CACSRGLSIEAFF. As DNA, the CDR3 is TGTGCCTGTAGTCGGGGGTTGAGCATTGAAGCTTTCTTT.

This clonotype was detected many times. The chain is built from TRBV29-1 and TRBJ2-1; TRBD2 matches at 9 bases. The CDR3 has 15 residues. J was trimmed by 9 bases and V by 3 bases; bases with no gene match: 12. The germline V gene encodes CDR1 SQVTM and CDR2 ANQGSEA. The DNA for the CDR3 is TGCAGCGTTGAGGTGGGCGGGAGGGCCAGCGGTGAGCAGTTCTTC. Translating gives CSVEVGGRASGEQFF.

This chain joins TRBV11-3 and TRBJ1-5; D possibly corresponds to TRBD1 (5 bases). The CDR3 totals 15 residues. The germline gives CDR1 SGHNT, CDR2 YENEEA. Between the trimmed V and J ends, which lost 11 bases and 6 bases, there was a span of 23 bases. DNA for the CDR3: TGTGCCGGCAACTTGGATCTGGGGGTGGCTCAGCCCCAGCATTTT. This codes for CAGNLDLGVAQPQHF.

Turning to this clonotype: It is likely a read error, because the conserved phenylalanine at the end of the CDR3 is missing. The chain links TRBV29-1 to TRBJ2-2, with 8 bases fitting TRBD2. CDR1 SQVTM and CDR2 ANQGSEA come from the germline V gene. The CDR3 has 15 residues. V lost 4 bases and J lost 3; bases outside the gene matches: 7. The CDR3 region has the DNA TGCAGCGTTGTCACAGCGGGAGCGTACACCGGGGAGCTGTTTATT. Its protein is CSVVTAGAYTGELFI.

This CDR3 reads CASARARETQYF. The CDR3 coding sequence is TGTGCCAGCGCCAGGGCTCGCGAGACCCAGTACTTC. The V gene is TRBV12-3 or TRBV12-4, the J gene TRBJ2-5, with a tentative D call TRBD1 (5 bases). The germline V and J ends were trimmed by 8 bases and 5 bases, with 12 bases remaining between them. This CDR3 has 12 amino acids.

In this sample, this clonotype turned up a few times. One junction end disagrees with the germline gene, perhaps due to a read error. The rearrangement uses TRBV5-5 and TRBJ2-3; no definite D call. Germline V lookup: CDR1 SGHKS, CDR2 YYEKEE (reference sequence). The CDR3 runs 11 residues. CDR3 residues: CASSFGYTQYF. The CDR3 nucleotides read TGTGCCAGCAGCTTTGGATATACTCAGTATTTT.

Of note for this clonotype: The junction departs from germline at one end; a sequencing error may be responsible. This chain links TRBV28 with TRBJ2-3; 11 bases line up with TRBD2. The germline V gene encodes CDR1 MDHEN and CDR2 SYDVKM. CDR3 length: 16 residues. The CDR3 reads CASSGTSGFNTDMQYF. Here the CDR3 DNA reads TGTGCCAGTAGTGGGACTAGCGGTTTTAACACAGATATGCAGTATTTT.

This clonotype was detected many times. V and J are TRBV5-6 and TRBJ2-5, with 7 bases matching TRBD2. With V trimmed by 4 bases and J by 5 bases, 11 bases remained unmatched. CDR1 and CDR2 (germline): SGHDT, YYEEEE. The CDR3 has 15 amino acids. The CDR3 DNA follows: TGTGCCAGCAGCCCCAAGGGGATGGGAGGGGAGACCCAGTACTTC. This translates into CASSPKGMGGETQYF.